Listed below are T cell receptor beta chains from one sample, sequenced in a study of blood T cell repertoires in COVID-19. Measured with immunoSEQ multiplex PCR; TCRdb has only the in-frame clones, and not every one. This sample has fewer than 300,000 clones; 88% occur once, and the top ten carry roughly 3.9%. Sequenced material: peripheral blood. Receptors originate from a man aged 60-69 years who had recovered from COVID-19. Both conserved end residues are part of each CDR3. The D gene is left open where the match is weak. Rows give clone size only sometimes, using once, few, many, or a class for an expanded clone.

cdr3_nt cdr3_aa j_call v_call clone_size d_call
TGTGCTACCTCACAGGGGAACACTGAAGCTTTCTTT CATSQGNTEAFF TRBJ1-1 TRBV12-5 NA NA
TGTGCCAGCAGCGTCGCGGGGGACAGGGGAAAGCCCCAGCATTTT CASSVAGDRGKPQHF TRBJ1-5 TRBV7-9 NA TRBD1
TGTGCCAGCAGTACCGGGGACACGAAAAACATTCAGTACTTC CASSTGDTKNIQYF TRBJ2-4 TRBV6-2/TRBV6-3 NA NA
TGTGCCAGTAGTATAGATCTTATCAGGAGCGGGGGGCCCCTTAGGTCGGATACGCAGTATTTT CASSIDLIRSGGPLRSDTQYF TRBJ2-3 TRBV19 NA TRBD2
TGTGCCAGCAGTTACAGGACAGGGGGAAATGAGCAGTTCTTC CASSYRTGGNEQFF TRBJ2-1 TRBV27 NA TRBD1
TGTGCCAGCAGCCAAGTAGGGGACAGGGGCCAAAATTTTAACTATGGCTACACCTTC CASSQVGDRGQNFNYGYTF TRBJ1-2 TRBV4-2 NA TRBD1
TGTGCCAGCAGTTCCCGCGGGGATACGCAGTATTTT CASSSRGDTQYF TRBJ2-3 TRBV6-2/TRBV6-3 NA NA
TGTGCCAGCAGCCCCCGTCAGAACTATGGCTACACCTTC CASSPRQNYGYTF TRBJ1-2 TRBV7-3 NA NA
TGTGCCAGTAGACCAGGGGCTGGGGCCAACGTCCTGACTTTC CASRPGAGANVLTF TRBJ2-6 TRBV19 NA NA
TGTGCCAGCAGCTTTTACCGAGGGAGAAGTGGCTACACCTTC CASSFYRGRSGYTF TRBJ1-2 TRBV5-8 NA NA
TGTGCCAGTTCTTCTCAGGGGGGCGGTCTCTACGAGCAGTACTTC CASSSQGGGLYEQYF TRBJ2-7 TRBV6-4 NA NA
TGTGCCAGCAGCCAAGAGTGGCGGGACAGGCCTGGGGGTGAGCAGTTCTTC CASSQEWRDRPGGEQFF TRBJ2-1 TRBV4-2 NA TRBD1
TGTGCCAGCAGTTTAGGGCCCCCGGACAGGGTACTCTTT CASSLGPPDRVLF TRBJ1-1 TRBV12-3/TRBV12-4 NA TRBD1
TGTGCCAGCAGCGTAGATGTAGGGAGCTCTGGAAACACCATATATTTT CASSVDVGSSGNTIYF TRBJ1-3 TRBV9 NA NA
TGTGCCAGCAGCGAACAGGGGGTAATTATGAATGAGCAGTTCTTC CASSEQGVIMNEQFF TRBJ2-1 TRBV7-2 NA TRBD1
TGTGCCAGCAGTTACTCGAGGGACAGAAGACCCTATGGCTACACCTTC CASSYSRDRRPYGYTF TRBJ1-2 TRBV6-5 NA TRBD1
TGTGCCAGCTCTCGTGGGACAGCATCTAATGAAAAACTGTTTTTT CASSRGTASNEKLFF TRBJ1-4 TRBV18 NA TRBD1
TGTGCCAGCAGTCTCCAAGGACTAGCGGGGGGTGTTTACGAGCAGTACTTC CASSLQGLAGGVYEQYF TRBJ2-7 TRBV27 NA TRBD2
TGTGCCAGCAGCCTAGACCTAGCGGGGACCTACAATGAGCAGTTCTTC CASSLDLAGTYNEQFF TRBJ2-1 TRBV3-1/TRBV3-2 NA TRBD2
TGTGCCATCAGTGAGTTCGAGGCAGGGGCCCTGAACACTGAAGCTTTCTTT CAISEFEAGALNTEAFF TRBJ1-1 TRBV10-3 NA NA
TGCAGCGCGGCTCAGACAGGGAAAACCGGGGAGCTGTTTTTT CSAAQTGKTGELFF TRBJ2-2 TRBV29-1 NA TRBD1
TGTGCCAGCAGCGTAGGAGTCCGGGTTCGCGGGGGGCGCACAGATACGCAGTATTTT CASSVGVRVRGGRTDTQYF TRBJ2-3 TRBV9 NA TRBD2
TGTGCCAGCAGTGGGACAGGGGACTCCTATAATTCACCCCTCCACTTT CASSGTGDSYNSPLHF TRBJ1-6 TRBV2 NA TRBD1
TGTGCCAGCAGTCAACAGGGGGCGATTCAGCCCCAGCATTTT CASSQQGAIQPQHF TRBJ1-5 TRBV6-6 NA TRBD1
TGTGCCACCACGGGCGCGGGGGCGAACACCGGGGAGCTGTTTTTT CATTGAGANTGELFF TRBJ2-2 TRBV24-1 NA TRBD2
TGTGCCAGCGAAGGGACAGGGAGAGGTGGCTACACCTTC CASEGTGRGGYTF TRBJ1-2 TRBV3-1/TRBV3-2 NA TRBD1
TGTGCCAGCAGTTTACCAGGGTATGGGGCTTTCTTT CASSLPGYGAFF TRBJ1-1 TRBV28 few NA
TGTGCCAGCAGTCTAAACAGGGGGCAGGGAGAAAAACTGTTTTTT CASSLNRGQGEKLFF TRBJ1-4 TRBV27 NA TRBD1
TGTGCCAGCAGGGGACAGGCAAGCTCCTACGAGCAGTACTTC CASRGQASSYEQYF TRBJ2-7 TRBV27 NA TRBD1
TGTGCCAGCAGCTTCCAATGGCCCGGAGGAAAACTGTTTTTT CASSFQWPGGKLFF TRBJ1-4 TRBV7-9 once NA
TGTGCCAGCAGTGAAGGGAGGGGCACAGATACGCAGTATTTT CASSEGRGTDTQYF TRBJ2-3 TRBV2 NA NA
TGTGCCAGCAGCTTAGAACAGGGGCAACCCCAGCATTTT CASSLEQGQPQHF TRBJ1-5 TRBV7-7 NA TRBD1
TGTGCCAGCAGCCAATCTGGGGGCGTCTATGGCTACACCTTC CASSQSGGVYGYTF TRBJ1-2 TRBV14 NA NA
TGTGCCAGCAGTTATAGTCCGGGACAGGGCTACGAGCAGTACTTC CASSYSPGQGYEQYF TRBJ2-7 TRBV6-6 NA TRBD1
TGTGCCAGCACCGGGACAGGGCGTTCCATTAGAGAGGTGGAGCAGTTCTTC CASTGTGRSIREVEQFF TRBJ2-1 TRBV28 NA TRBD1
TGCGCCAGCAGCGGAGGACTCATAGGAGAGACCCAGTACTTC CASSGGLIGETQYF TRBJ2-5 TRBV5-1 NA NA
TGTGCCAGCAGCCAGGTTGTGGCCAACACTGAAGCTTTCTTT CASSQVVANTEAFF TRBJ1-1 TRBV3-1/TRBV3-2 NA NA
TGTGCCGCCGGAAGCGCTGAAGCTTTCTTT CAAGSAEAFF TRBJ1-1 TRBV6-5 once NA
TGTGCCAGCAGTTTAGACAACGAGCAGTACTTC CASSLDNEQYF TRBJ2-7 TRBV27 NA NA
TGTGCCAGCAGTATGACAGGCCGTGAGGGGGACCACTTT CASSMTGREGDHF TRBJ1-6 TRBV2 NA NA
TGCGCCAGCAGCCTCGGGACAGGGAACTATGGCTACACCTTC CASSLGTGNYGYTF TRBJ1-2 TRBV5-1 NA TRBD1
TGTGCCAGCAGCTTAGACCGAGCCAGGGAGCTGTTTTTT CASSLDRARELFF TRBJ2-2 TRBV7-8 NA NA
TGCGCCAGCAGCTCCGGGACTCCTGCTAGCACAGATACGCAGTATTTT CASSSGTPASTDTQYF TRBJ2-3 TRBV5-1 NA NA
TGTGCCAGCAGCGTAGGTAGCACCGGGGAGCTGTTTTTT CASSVGSTGELFF TRBJ2-2 TRBV9 NA NA
TGTGCCTGGAGAAGAGGAAACACTGAAGCTTTCTTT CAWRRGNTEAFF TRBJ1-1 TRBV30 NA NA
TGTGCCATCCGAGGGGGGGCCAGGGAGACCCAGTACTTC CAIRGGARETQYF TRBJ2-5 TRBV6-5 NA NA
TGTGCCAGCAGGAGGGGGCCGAACACTGAAGCTTTCTTT CASRRGPNTEAFF TRBJ1-1 TRBV12-3/TRBV12-4 NA TRBD1
TGTGCCAGCAGTCCCGACAGGGCCCCTCGCACTGAAGCTTTCTTT CASSPDRAPRTEAFF TRBJ1-1 TRBV6-5 NA TRBD1
TGTGCCAGCAGCTTCGTAGCGGGGGGGCCCGGGGAGCTGTTTTTT CASSFVAGGPGELFF TRBJ2-2 TRBV7-2 NA TRBD2